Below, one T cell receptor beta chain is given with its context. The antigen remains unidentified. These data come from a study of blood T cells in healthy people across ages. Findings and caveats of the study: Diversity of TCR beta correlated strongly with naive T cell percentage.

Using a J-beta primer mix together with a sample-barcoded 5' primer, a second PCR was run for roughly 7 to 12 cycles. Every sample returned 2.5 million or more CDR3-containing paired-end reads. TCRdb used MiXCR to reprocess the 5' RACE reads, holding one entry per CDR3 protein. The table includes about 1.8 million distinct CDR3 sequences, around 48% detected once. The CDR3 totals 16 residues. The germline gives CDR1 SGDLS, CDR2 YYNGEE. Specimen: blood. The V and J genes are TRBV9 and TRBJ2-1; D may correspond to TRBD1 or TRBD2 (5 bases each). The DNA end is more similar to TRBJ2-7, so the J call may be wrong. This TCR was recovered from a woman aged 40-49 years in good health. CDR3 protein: CASSASRGGFENEQYF. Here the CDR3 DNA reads TGTGCCAGCAGCGCATCTCGGGGCGGATTTGAGAATGAGCAGTACTTC.